Shown below are 7 T cell receptor beta chains from a single sample sequenced in a study of long-term antiretroviral therapy in people with HIV. Survey-level resolution applied to immunoSEQ assay v3.0. The table came from immunoSEQ multiplex PCR; TCRdb's copy has only in-frame clones and leaves some out. Here the sample spans 25,000 to 30,000 clones, 70% to 90% being singletons. The specimen was unsorted PBMCs, collected more than 2.6 years after starting antiretroviral therapy. The receptors come from a man in his forties with HIV.

The chain couples TRBV5-1 to TRBJ2-5; D is undetermined. Looked up from germline, CDR1 is SGHRS and CDR2 is YFSETQ. V dropped 2 bases and J dropped 1 base, with 6 bases sitting between them. The CDR3 consists of 13 residues. CDR3 nucleotide sequence: TGCGCCAGCAGCTTTCGACTCCAAGAGACCCAGTACTTC. This codes for CASSFRLQETQYF.

The chain uses TRBV6-1 and TRBJ1-6, with TRBD1 identical over 10 bases. From germline, CDR1 is MNHNS and CDR2 SASEGT. CDR3 size: 15 residues. J was trimmed by 10 bases and V by 3 bases; bases with no gene match: 6. The CDR3 is CASSESGTGVSPLHF. In nucleotides, the CDR3 is TGTGCCAGCAGTGAGTCCGGGACAGGGGTCTCACCCCTCCACTTT.

The chain employs TRBV4-2 and TRBJ2-7; no clear D. The ends were cut back, 0 bases at V and 5 bases at J, with 5 bases in the middle. The CDR3 runs to 12 residues. CDR1 and CDR2 from the germline V gene are LGHNA and YNFKEQ. As DNA, the CDR3 is TGTGCCAGCAGCCAAGAGGTCCACGAGCAGTACTTC. Amino acids: CASSQEVHEQYF.

V usage is TRBV19 and J usage is TRBJ1-5; D is possibly TRBD1 (5 bases). CDR1 and CDR2 (germline): LNHDA, SQIVND (reference sequence). CDR3 length: 14 residues. Trimming removed 8 bases from V and 9 bases from J, with 20 bases in between. The DNA of the CDR3 is TGTGCCAGTGATCCTAGGCAGGGTAAATTGCCCCAGCATTTT. It codes for CASDPRQGKLPQHF.

This chain uses TRBV7-9 with TRBJ1-6; D not resolved. The CDR3 runs 14 residues. The germline gives CDR1 SEHNR, CDR2 FQNEAQ (reference sequence). V lost 1 base, J lost 7 bases, and 8 bases lay in between. The CDR3 DNA is TGTGCCAGCAGCTTAGGGGCGCGGAATTCACCCCTCCACTTT. Encoded protein: CASSLGARNSPLHF.

The chain has TRBV7-2 and TRBJ1-1; 10 bases match TRBD1. Losses at the gene ends were 4 bases for V and 6 bases for J; bases not matched to a gene: 14. CDR1 and CDR2 from the germline V gene are SGHTA and FQGNSA. This CDR3 region has 17 residues. CDR3 sequence reads: CASSSLGLGQGSPEAFF. The CDR3 DNA reads as TGTGCCAGCAGCTCATTGGGGTTGGGACAGGGGAGTCCTGAAGCTTTCTTT.

This chain uses TRBV6-1 with TRBJ1-2; D remains unclear. The CDR3 sequence is 13 residues long. V lost 6 bases and J 0 bases, leaving 8 bases between the germline ends. Germline V CDR1 and CDR2: MNHNS, SASEGT. The CDR3 sequence is CASRGLTNYGYTF. For the CDR3, the DNA is TGTGCCAGCAGGGGGTTGACTAACTATGGCTACACCTTC.